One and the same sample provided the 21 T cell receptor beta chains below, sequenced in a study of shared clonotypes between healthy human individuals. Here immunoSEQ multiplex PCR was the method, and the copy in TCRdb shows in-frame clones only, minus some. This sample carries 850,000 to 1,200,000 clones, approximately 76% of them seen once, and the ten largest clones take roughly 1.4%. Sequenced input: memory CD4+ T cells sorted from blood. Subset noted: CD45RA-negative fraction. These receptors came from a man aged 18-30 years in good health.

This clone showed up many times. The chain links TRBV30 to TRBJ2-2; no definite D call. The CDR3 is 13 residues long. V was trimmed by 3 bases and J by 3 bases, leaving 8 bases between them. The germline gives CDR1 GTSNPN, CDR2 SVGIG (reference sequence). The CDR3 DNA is TGTGCCTGGAGAAACTTAGACACCGGGGAGCTGTTTTTT. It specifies CAWRNLDTGELFF. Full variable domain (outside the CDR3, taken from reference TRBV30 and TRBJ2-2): SQTIHQWPATLVQPVGSPLSLECTVEGTSNPNLYWYRQAAGRGLQLLFYSVGIGQISSEVPQNLSASRPQDRQFILSSKKLLLSDSGFYLCAWRNLDTGELFFGEGSRLTVL.

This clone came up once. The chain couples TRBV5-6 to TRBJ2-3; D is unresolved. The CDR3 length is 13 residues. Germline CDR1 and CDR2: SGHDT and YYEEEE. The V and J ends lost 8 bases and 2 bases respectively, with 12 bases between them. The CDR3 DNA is TGTGCCAGTGCTGATCGATCCACAGATACGCAGTATTTT. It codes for CASADRSTDTQYF.

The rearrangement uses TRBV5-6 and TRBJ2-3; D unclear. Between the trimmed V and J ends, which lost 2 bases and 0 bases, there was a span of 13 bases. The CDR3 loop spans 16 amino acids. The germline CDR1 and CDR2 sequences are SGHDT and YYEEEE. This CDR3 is CASSFAGRSSTDTQYF. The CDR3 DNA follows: TGTGCCAGCAGCTTCGCTGGGCGGTCTAGCACAGATACGCAGTATTTT.

The CDR3 DNA reads TGCGCCAGCAGCTCAGACAACCCCTCCTACGAGCAGTACTTC. Protein sequence: CASSSDNPSYEQYF. The V gene is TRBV5-1, the J gene TRBJ2-7; D gene unclear. This CDR3 is built from 14 residues. V was shortened by 3 bases and J by 0 bases, with 10 bases between the two germline ends. CDR1 and CDR2 from the germline V gene are SGHRS and YFSETQ.

The CDR3 loop is CASSLEGGVSGKLFF. DNA of the CDR3: TGCGCCAGCAGCTTGGAAGGGGGCGTAAGTGGAAAACTGTTTTTT. The chain joins TRBV5-1 to TRBJ1-4, with 7 positions matching TRBD1. V shed 0 bases and J 10 bases; nucleotides not matched to a gene: 9. CDR1 is SGHRS and CDR2 is YFSETQ in the germline V gene. The CDR3 runs to 15 residues.

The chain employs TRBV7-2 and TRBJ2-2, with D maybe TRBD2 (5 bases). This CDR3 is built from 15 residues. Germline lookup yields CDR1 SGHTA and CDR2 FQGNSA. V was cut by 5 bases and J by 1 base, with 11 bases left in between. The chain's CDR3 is CASSPLRGNTGELFF. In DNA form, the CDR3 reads TGTGCCAGCAGCCCCCTTCGGGGGAACACCGGGGAGCTGTTTTTT.

CDR3 bases: TGCGCCAGCAGTGAACTAGCGGGGGGGTCCGTGAACACCGGGGAGCTGTTTTTT. Residues: CASSELAGGSVNTGELFF. The chain links TRBV10-1 to TRBJ2-2, with 13 bases matching TRBD2. J lost 1 base, V lost 3 bases, and 5 bases had no gene match. Germline V lookup: CDR1 WNHNN, CDR2 SYGVQD (reference sequence). The CDR3 is 18 residues long.

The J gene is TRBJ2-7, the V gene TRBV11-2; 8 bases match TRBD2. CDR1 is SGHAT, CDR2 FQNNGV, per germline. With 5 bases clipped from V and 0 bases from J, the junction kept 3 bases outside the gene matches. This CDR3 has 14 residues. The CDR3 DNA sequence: TGTGCCAGCAGCGTCGGACTAGCCTCCTACGAGCAGTACTTC. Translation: CASSVGLASYEQYF.

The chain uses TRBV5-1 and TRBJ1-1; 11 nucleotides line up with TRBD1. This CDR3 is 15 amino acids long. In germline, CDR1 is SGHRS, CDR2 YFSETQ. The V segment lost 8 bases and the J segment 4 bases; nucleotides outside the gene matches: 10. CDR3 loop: CASSWGTGGLTEAFF. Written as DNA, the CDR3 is TGCGCCAGTTCCTGGGGGACAGGGGGACTCACTGAAGCTTTCTTT.

CDR3 sequence reads: CASSLAGLRYNEQFF. The CDR3 DNA reads as TGCGCCAGCAGCTTGGCCGGACTTAGATACAATGAGCAGTTCTTC. The V call is TRBV5-1, the J call TRBJ2-1; D may be TRBD2 (5 bases). Trimming removed 0 bases at V and 4 bases at J, with 11 bases between. The germline gives CDR1 SGHRS, CDR2 YFSETQ. This CDR3 is built from 15 residues.

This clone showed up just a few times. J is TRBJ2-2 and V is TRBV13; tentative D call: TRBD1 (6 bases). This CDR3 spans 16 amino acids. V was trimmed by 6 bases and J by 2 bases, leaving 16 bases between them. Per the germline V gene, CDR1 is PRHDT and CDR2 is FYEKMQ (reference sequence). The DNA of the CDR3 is TGTGCCAGCAGTCGCACAGGGTTGAGAAACACCGGGGAGCTGTTTTTT. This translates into CASSRTGLRNTGELFF.

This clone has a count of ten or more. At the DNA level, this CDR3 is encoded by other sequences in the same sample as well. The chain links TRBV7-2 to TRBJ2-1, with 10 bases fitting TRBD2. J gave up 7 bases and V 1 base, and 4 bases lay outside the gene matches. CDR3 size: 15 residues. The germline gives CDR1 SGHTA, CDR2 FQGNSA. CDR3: CASSLETSGRNEQFF. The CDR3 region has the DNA TGTGCCAGCAGCTTAGAGACTAGCGGGCGGAATGAGCAGTTCTTC.

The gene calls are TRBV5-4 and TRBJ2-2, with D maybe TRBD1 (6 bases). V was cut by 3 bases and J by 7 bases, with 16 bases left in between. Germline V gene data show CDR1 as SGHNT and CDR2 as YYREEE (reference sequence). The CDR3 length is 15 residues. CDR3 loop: CASSSAGERVGELFF. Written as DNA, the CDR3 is TGTGCCAGCAGCTCCGCAGGGGAAAGGGTCGGGGAGCTGTTTTTT.

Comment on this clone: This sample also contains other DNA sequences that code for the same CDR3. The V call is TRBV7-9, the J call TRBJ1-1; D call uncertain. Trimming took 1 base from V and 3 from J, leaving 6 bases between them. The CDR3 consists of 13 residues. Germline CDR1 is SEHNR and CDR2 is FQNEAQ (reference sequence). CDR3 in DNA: TGTGCCAGCAGCTTAGTCCGGGACACTGAAGCTTTCTTT. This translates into CASSLVRDTEAFF. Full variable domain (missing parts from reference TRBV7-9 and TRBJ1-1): DTGVSQNPRHKITKRGQNVTFRCDPISEHNRLYWYRQTLGQGPEFLTYFQNEAQLEKSRLLSDRFSAERPKGSFSTLEIQRTEQGDSAMYLCASSLVRDTEAFFGQGTRLTVV.

Here the CDR3 reads CASSQEGGAYEQYF. In nucleotides, the CDR3 is TGCGCCAGCAGCCAAGAGGGCGGAGCCTACGAGCAGTACTTC. The J gene is TRBJ2-7, the V gene TRBV4-3; D unclear. V shed 0 bases and J shed 2 bases, with 8 bases lying between them. The CDR3 sequence is 14 residues long. Germline assignment: CDR1 LGHNA and CDR2 YSLEER.

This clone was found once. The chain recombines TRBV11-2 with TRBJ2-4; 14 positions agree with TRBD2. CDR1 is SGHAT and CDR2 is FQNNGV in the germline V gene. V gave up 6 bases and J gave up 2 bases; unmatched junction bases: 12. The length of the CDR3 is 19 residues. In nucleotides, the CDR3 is TGTGCCAGCAGACTTAAGCCGGGACTAGCGGGAGTTTCCAAAAACATTCAGTACTTC. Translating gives CASRLKPGLAGVSKNIQYF.

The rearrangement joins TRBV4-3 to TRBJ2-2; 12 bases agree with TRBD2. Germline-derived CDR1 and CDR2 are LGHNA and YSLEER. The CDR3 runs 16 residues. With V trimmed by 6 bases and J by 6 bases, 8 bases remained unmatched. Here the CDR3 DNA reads TGCGCCAGCAGTCCCGGGACTAGCGGGTTTCCCGGGGAGCTGTTTTTT. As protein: CASSPGTSGFPGELFF.

As DNA, the CDR3 is TGTGCCAGTAAGGGACAGGGTGCTAACTATGGCTACACCTTC. Protein product: CASKGQGANYGYTF. The V call is TRBV19, the J call TRBJ1-2; 9 bases are shared with TRBD1. The CDR3 is made up of 14 amino acids. V was clipped by 7 bases and J by 0 bases; unmatched bases: 3. Germline V gives CDR1 LNHDA, CDR2 SQIVND (reference sequence).

CDR3 in amino acids: CASSYYALAGSYNEQFF. The CDR3 DNA is TGTGCCAGCAGTTATTACGCCCTAGCGGGAAGTTACAATGAGCAGTTCTTC. V gene TRBV7-2 combines with J gene TRBJ2-1; 9 nucleotides line up with TRBD2. Per the germline V gene, CDR1 is SGHTA and CDR2 is FQGNSA. Germline trimming cut 6 bases from V and 4 bases from J; bases unmatched to any gene: 13. The CDR3 runs 17 residues.

CDR3 sequence: CASRRAASTQETQYF. Here the CDR3 DNA reads TGTGCCAGCAGAAGGGCGGCTTCCACTCAAGAGACCCAGTACTTC. This chain links TRBV6-1 with TRBJ2-5; no reliable D call. V was cut by 6 bases and J by 2 bases, with 16 bases left in between. Germline V gives CDR1 MNHNS, CDR2 SASEGT. CDR3 size: 15 residues.

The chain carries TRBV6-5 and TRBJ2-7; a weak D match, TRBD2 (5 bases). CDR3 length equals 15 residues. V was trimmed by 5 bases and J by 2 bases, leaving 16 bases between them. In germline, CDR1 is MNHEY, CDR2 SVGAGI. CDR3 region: CASSPSLGGAYEQYF. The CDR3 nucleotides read TGTGCCAGCAGTCCTAGCCTCGGAGGCGCCTACGAGCAGTACTTC.